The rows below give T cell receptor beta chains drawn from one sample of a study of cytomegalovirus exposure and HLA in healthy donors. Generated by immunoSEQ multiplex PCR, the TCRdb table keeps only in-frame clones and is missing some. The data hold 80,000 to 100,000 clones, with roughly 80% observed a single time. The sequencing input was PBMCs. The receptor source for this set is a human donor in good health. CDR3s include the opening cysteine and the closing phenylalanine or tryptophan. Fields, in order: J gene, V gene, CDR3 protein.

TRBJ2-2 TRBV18 CASSLKQGDGELFF
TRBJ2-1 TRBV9 CASSPTAASYNEQFF
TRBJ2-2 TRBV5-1 CASSPDVSSLGTGELFF
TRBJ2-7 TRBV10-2 CASSLTSGSQSEQYF
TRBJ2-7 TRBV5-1 CASTGLAGAYEQYF
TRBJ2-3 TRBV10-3 CAISDRQGNTDTQYF
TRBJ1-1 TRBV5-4 CASSLGGRESTEAFF
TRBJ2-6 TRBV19 CASSIDHTGAGANVLTF
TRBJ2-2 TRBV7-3 CASSFGRGLGTGELFF
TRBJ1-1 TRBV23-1 CASSLIAGVHTEAFF
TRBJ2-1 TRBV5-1 CASLGQGPYNEQFF
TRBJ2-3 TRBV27 CASSLLSTSGGTDTQYF
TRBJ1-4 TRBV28 CASSKQGAGPNEKLFF
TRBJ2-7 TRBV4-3 CASSQDPNEQYF
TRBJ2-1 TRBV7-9 CAIPGNNEQFF
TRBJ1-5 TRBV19 CASSIARTGGASNQPQHF
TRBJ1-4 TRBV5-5 CASSLGQVGHLYEKLFF
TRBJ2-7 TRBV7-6 CASSSNRGPYEQYF
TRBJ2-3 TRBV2 CASGPHTDTQYF
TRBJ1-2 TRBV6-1 CASSAQVLYGYTF
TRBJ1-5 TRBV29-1 CSASPGSNQPQHF
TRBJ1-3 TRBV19 CASSMRIVGTGPANTIYF
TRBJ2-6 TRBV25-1 CASSESPGQGAGANVLTF
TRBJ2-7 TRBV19 CASSRDPGYEQYF
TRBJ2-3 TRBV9 CASSVVFGDTQYF
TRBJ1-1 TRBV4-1 CASSLRGGANTEAFF
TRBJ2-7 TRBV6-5 CASSYSRVVGFDEQYF
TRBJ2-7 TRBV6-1 CASSVASGNYEQYF
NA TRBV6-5 CASRVEGSGEQYF
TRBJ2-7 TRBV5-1 CASSPVQRFSYEQYF
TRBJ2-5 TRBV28 CASSLMGMRALEQTQYF
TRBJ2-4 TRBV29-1 CSVEPGKNIQYF
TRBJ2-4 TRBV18 CASSPPQAGPVNIQYF
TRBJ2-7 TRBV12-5 CASGTPGTGLYEQYF
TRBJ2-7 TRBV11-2 CASSRGRGGYEQYF
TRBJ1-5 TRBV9 CASSANSGPDQPQHF
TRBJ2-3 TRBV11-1 CASSFGTDTQYF
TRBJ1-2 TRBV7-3 CASSFRGQGNYGYTF
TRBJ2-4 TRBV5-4 CASSVDSAKNIQYF
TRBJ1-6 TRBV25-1 CASSEYIDNSPLHF
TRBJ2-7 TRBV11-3 CASSLGPAPGYEQYF
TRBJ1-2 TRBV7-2 CASSPPMNYGYTF
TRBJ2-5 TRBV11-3 CASSSGVQETQYF
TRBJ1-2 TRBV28 CASSTTGQTSYVYTF
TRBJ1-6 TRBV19 CASSTDRNNSPLHF
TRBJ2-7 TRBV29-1 CSVEDLGPEQYF
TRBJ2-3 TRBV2 CASSEPLTTDTQYF
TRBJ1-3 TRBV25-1 CASSEVTGNSGNTIYF
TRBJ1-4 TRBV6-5 CASSYTGTANEKLFF
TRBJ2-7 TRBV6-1 CASKEGVSYEQYF
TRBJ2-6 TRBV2 CASSGLQGISAGANVLTF
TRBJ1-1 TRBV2 CASSFDRGRGTEAFF
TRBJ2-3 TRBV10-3 CAISGQGYDTQYF
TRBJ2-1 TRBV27 CASKSGGFVDNEQFF
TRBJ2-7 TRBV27 CASSLVGGYEQYF
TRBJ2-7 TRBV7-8 CASSPSSYEQYF
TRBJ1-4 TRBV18 CASSPSREKLFF
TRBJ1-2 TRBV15 CATSRATGGGYGYTF
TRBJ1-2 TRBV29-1 CSVERAEKGYGYTF
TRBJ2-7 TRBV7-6 CASSLGGEVYEQYF